This T cell receptor (beta chain) was captured in a study of OX40 agonist ivuxolimab in advanced cancers. Study summary: The drug used for patients, ivuxolimab, was an agonistic anti-OX40 (CD134) antibody. Previous treatment with anti-PD-1, anti-PD-L1 or anti-CTLA-4 therapy was allowed; 35% to 50% had received some.

The length of the CDR3 is 14 residues. Trimming cost V 0 bases and J 5 bases, with 7 bases left between them. Germline V lookup: CDR1 MRHNA, CDR2 SNTAGT. Some clones are missing from TCRdb's copy, which holds only in-frame ones; the method was immunoSEQ multiplex PCR. The sample comprises 50,000 or so clones, 85% of which are singletons, and roughly 22% rests with the top ten. This clone has only a few counts. J is TRBJ2-2 and V is TRBV6-4; D remains ambiguous. The material sequenced was CD4+ or CD8+ T cells sorted from blood, taken in a trial of the OX40 agonist ivuxolimab. The sequence was obtained from an adult with an advanced solid tumor such as melanoma, head and neck, liver or kidney cancer. Written as DNA, the CDR3 is TGTGCCAGCAGTGACTCTAGAGAAACCGGGGAGCTGTTTTTT. Translated, it gives CASSDSRETGELFF.